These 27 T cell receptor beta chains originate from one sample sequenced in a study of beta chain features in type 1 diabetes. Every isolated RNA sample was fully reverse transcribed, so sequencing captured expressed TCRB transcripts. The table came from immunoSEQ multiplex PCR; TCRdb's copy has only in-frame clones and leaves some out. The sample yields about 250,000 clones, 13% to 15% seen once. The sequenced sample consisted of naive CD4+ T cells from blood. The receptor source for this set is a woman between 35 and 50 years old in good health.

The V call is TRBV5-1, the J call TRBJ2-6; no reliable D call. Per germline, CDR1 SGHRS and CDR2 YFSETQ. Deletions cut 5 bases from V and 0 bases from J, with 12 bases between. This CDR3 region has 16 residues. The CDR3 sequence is CASRGTVLSGANVLTF. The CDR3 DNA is TGCGCCAGCAGGGGTACAGTCCTCTCTGGGGCCAACGTCCTGACTTTC.

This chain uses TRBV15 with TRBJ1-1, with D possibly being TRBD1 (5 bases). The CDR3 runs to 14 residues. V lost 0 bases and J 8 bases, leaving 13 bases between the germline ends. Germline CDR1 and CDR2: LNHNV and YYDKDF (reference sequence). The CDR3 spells CATSRDRAELEAFF. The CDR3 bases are TGTGCCACCAGCAGAGACAGGGCGGAGCTAGAAGCTTTCTTT.

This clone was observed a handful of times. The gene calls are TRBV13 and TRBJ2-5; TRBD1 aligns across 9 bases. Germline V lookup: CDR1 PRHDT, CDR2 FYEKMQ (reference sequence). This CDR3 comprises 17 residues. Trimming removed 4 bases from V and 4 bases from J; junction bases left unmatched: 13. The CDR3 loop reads CASSSLSGTGNLETQYF. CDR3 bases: TGTGCCAGCAGCTCTCTTTCTGGGACAGGGAATCTAGAGACCCAGTACTTC.

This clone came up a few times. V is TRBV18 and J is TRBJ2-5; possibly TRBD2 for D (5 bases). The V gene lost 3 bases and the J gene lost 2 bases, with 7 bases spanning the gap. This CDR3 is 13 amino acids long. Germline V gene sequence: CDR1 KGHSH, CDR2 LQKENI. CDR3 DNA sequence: TGTGCCAGCTCACCCGGGGTTCAAGAGACCCAGTACTTC. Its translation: CASSPGVQETQYF.

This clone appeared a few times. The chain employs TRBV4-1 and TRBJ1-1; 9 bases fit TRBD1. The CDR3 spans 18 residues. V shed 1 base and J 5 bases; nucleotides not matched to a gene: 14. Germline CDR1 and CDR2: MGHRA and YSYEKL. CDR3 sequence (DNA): TGCGCCAGCAGCCAAGGAGGACGACAGGGGGGTTCATGGACTGAAGCTTTCTTT. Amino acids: CASSQGGRQGGSWTEAFF.

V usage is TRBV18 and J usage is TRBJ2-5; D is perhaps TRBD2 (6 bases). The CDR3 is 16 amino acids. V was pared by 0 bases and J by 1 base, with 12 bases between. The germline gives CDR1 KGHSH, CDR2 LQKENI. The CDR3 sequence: CASSPPRGAGQETQYF. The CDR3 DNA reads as TGTGCCAGCTCACCACCGCGGGGAGCGGGCCAAGAGACCCAGTACTTC.

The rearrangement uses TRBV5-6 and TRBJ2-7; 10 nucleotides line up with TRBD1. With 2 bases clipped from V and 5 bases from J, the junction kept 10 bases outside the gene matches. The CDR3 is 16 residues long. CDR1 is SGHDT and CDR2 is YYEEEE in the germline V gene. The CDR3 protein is CASSFRGQGSIHEQYF. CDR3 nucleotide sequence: TGTGCCAGCAGCTTCAGGGGACAGGGGTCTATTCACGAGCAGTACTTC.

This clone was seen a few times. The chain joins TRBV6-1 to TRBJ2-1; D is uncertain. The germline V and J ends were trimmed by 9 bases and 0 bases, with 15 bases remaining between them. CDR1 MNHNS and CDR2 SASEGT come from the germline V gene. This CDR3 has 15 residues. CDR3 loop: CASYPQVSSYNEQFF. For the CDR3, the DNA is TGTGCCAGTTATCCGCAGGTCAGCTCCTACAATGAGCAGTTCTTC.

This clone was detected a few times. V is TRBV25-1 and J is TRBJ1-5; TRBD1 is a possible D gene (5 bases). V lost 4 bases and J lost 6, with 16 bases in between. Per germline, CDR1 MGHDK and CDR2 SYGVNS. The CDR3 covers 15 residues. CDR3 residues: CASSGQTAPGQPQHF. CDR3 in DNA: TGTGCCAGCAGTGGCCAGACAGCCCCCGGTCAGCCCCAGCATTTT. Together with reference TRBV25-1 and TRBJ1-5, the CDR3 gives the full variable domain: EADIYQTPRYLVIGTGKKITLECSQTMGHDKMYWYQQDPGMELHLIHYSYGVNSTEKGDLSSESTVSRIRTEHFPLTLESARPSHTSQYLCASSGQTAPGQPQHFGDGTRLSIL.

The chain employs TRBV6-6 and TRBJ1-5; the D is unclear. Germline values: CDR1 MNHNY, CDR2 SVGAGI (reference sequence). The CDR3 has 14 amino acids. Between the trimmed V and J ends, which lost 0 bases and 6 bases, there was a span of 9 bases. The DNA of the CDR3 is TGTGCCAGCAGTTACTCTCTGTCCGGTCAGCCCCAGCATTTT. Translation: CASSYSLSGQPQHF.

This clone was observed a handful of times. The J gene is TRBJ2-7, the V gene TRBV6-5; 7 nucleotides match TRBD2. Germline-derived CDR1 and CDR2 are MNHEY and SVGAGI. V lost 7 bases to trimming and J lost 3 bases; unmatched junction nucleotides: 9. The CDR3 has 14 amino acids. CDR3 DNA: TGTGCCAGCAACAACGGGGGGTCTCGCTACGAGCAGTACTTC. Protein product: CASNNGGSRYEQYF.

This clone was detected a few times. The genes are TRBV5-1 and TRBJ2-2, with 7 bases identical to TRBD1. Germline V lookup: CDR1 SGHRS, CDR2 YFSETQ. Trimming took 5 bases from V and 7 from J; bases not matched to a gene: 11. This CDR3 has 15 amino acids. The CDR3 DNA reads TGCGCCAGCAGTCTTCCTGACAGGGAGAACGGGGAGCTGTTTTTT. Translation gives CASSLPDRENGELFF. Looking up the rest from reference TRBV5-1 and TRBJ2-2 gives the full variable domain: KAGVTQTPRYLIKTRGQQVTLSCSPISGHRSVSWYQQTPGQGLQFLFEYFSETQRNKGNFPGRFSGRQFSNSRSEMNVSTLELGDSALYLCASSLPDRENGELFFGEGSRLTVL.

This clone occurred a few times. Written as DNA, the CDR3 is TGTGCCAGCAGCCAATCGGACAGGGGTGAAACTGAAGCTTTCTTT. It translates to CASSQSDRGETEAFF. V gene TRBV11-2 combines with J gene TRBJ1-1; 9 bases fit TRBD1. The V and J ends lost 5 bases and 5 bases, in that order; junction bases with no gene match: 9. CDR1 and CDR2 (germline): SGHAT, FQNNGV. CDR3 size: 15 residues.

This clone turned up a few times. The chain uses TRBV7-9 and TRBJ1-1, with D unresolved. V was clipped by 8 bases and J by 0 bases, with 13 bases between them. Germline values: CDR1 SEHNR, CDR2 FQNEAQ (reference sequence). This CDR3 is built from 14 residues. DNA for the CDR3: TGTGCCAGCGAACGGGAAACAATGAACACTGAAGCTTTCTTT. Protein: CASERETMNTEAFF.

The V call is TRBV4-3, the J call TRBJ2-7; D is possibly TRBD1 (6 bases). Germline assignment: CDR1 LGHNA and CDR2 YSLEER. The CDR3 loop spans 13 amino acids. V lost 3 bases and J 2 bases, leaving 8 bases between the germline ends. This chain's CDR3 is CASSQRQAYEQYF. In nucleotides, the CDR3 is TGCGCCAGCAGCCAGAGACAGGCCTACGAGCAGTACTTC.

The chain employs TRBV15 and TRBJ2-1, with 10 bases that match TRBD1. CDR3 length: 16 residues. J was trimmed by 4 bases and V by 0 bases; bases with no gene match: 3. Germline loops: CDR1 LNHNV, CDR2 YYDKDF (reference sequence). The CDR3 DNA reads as TGTGCCACCAGCAGAGATCCGGGACAGGGGTACAATGAGCAGTTCTTC. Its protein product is CATSRDPGQGYNEQFF.

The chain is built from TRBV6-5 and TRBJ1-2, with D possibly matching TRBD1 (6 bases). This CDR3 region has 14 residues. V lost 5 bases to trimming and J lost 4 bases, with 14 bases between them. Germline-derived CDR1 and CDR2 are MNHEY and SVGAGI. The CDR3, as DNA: TGTGCCAGCAGTGAAGTACAGGGACGCTATGGCTACACCTTC. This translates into CASSEVQGRYGYTF.

CDR3: CASSLDLSTDTQYF. CDR3 nucleotide sequence: TGTGCCAGCAGCTTAGACCTAAGCACAGATACGCAGTATTTT. V usage is TRBV7-6 and J usage is TRBJ2-3; unclear D gene. The CDR3 runs to 14 residues. Germline values: CDR1 SGHVS, CDR2 FNYEAQ. V lost 1 base and J lost 0, with 5 bases in between.

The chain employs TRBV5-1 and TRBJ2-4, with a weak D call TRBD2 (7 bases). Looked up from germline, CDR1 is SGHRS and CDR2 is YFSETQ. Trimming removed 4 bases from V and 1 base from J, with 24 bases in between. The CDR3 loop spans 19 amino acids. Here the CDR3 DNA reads TGCGCCAGCAGCACGGCGGGGGCGTCCCTTCACTCCGCCAAAAACATTCAGTACTTC. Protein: CASSTAGASLHSAKNIQYF.

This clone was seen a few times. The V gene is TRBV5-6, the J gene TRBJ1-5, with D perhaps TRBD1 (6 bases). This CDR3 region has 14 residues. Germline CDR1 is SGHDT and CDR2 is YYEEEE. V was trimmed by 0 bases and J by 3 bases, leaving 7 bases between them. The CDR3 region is CASSLDRANQPQHF. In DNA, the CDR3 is TGTGCCAGCAGCTTGGACAGGGCCAATCAGCCCCAGCATTTT.

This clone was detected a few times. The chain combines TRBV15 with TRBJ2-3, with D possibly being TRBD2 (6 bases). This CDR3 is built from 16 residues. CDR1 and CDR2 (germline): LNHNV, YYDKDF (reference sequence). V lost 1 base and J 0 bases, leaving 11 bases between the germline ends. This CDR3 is CATSRGVAASTDTQYF. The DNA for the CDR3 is TGTGCCACCAGCAGAGGGGTAGCGGCTAGCACAGATACGCAGTATTTT.

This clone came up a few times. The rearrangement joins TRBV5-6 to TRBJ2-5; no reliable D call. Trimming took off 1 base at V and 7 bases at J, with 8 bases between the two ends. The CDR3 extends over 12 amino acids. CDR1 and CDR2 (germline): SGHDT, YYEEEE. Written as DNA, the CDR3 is TGTGCCAGCAGCTTGTGGGCAGGGACCCAGTACTTC. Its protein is CASSLWAGTQYF.

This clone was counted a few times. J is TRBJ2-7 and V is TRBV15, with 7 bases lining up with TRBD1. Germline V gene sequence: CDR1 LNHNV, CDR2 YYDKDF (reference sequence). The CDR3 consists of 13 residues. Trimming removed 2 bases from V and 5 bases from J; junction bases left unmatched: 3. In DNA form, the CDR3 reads TGTGCCACCAGCAGAAACAGGGGCCACGAGCAGTACTTC. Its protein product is CATSRNRGHEQYF.

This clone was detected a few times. CDR3 bases: TGTGCCAGCAGCTTAGCCGGGACAGCGTTCCAAGAGACCCAGTACTTC. It is translated as CASSLAGTAFQETQYF. The chain recombines TRBV7-6 with TRBJ2-5, with 7 bases that match TRBD1. CDR1 and CDR2 (germline): SGHVS, FNYEAQ. CDR3 size: 16 residues. The junction had 5 bases not matched to a gene; V was cut back by 0 bases and J by 1 base.

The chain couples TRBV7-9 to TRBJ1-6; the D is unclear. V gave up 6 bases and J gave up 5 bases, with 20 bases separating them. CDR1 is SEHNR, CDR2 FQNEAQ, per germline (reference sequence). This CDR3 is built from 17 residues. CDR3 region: CASRFEDYRFHNSPLHF. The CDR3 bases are TGTGCCAGCAGATTCGAGGATTATCGGTTTCATAATTCACCCCTCCACTTT.

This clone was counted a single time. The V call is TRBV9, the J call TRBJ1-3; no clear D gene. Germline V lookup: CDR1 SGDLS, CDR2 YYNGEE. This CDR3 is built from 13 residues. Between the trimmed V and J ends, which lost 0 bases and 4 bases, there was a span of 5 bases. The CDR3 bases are TGTGCCAGCAGCGTAGACAGCGGAAACACCATATATTTT. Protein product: CASSVDSGNTIYF.

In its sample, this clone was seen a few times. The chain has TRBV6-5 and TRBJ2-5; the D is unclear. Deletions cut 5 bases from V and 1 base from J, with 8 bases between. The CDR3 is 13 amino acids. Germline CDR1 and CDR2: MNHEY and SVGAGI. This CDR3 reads CASSRVFQETQYF. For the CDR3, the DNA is TGTGCCAGCAGTAGAGTCTTCCAAGAGACCCAGTACTTC.